This T cell receptor (beta chain) stems from a study of blood T cell repertoires in COVID-19. Study information: The cDNA or gDNA used as material had been derived from T cells, B-cell-depleted T cells, or PBMCs.

In the original processing: For nucleated cells, counts were estimated from reference gene primer amplification. Sequencing was performed with immunoSEQ multiplex PCR; in TCRdb, only in-frame clones are kept and a portion is missing. That table supplies the V and J calls and clone size; D and trimming were determined from the DNA. The table shows about 210,000 clones, with roughly 90% occurring only once. This sequence originates from a man aged 18 to 29 with acute COVID-19. The sample consisted of PBMCs or T cells enriched from blood (not recorded which).

DNA for the CDR3: TGCGCCAGCAGCTTTGACAATGATTCACCCCTCCACTTT. This gives the protein CASSFDNDSPLHF. The chain uses TRBV5-1 and TRBJ1-6; D is undetermined. This CDR3 has 13 residues. V dropped 2 bases and J dropped 8 bases, with 8 bases sitting between them. The V gene's germline CDR1 is SGHRS and CDR2 YFSETQ.